The rows below give T cell receptor beta chains drawn from one sample of a study of blood T cell repertoires in COVID-19. TCRdb's table, derived via immunoSEQ multiplex PCR, lists solely in-frame clones and lacks some. The table has under 65,000 clones, approximately 90% seen once. The sequencing sample was made of peripheral blood. The receptors originated from a woman between 55 and 75 years old with COVID-19, enrolled during active disease. CDR3s leave out the opening cysteine and the closing phenylalanine or tryptophan.

11	TRBV6-5	TRBJ1-1	ASFRPLNTEAF
12	TRBV10-3	TRBJ1-1	AISESGPNTEAF
13	TRBV5-1	TRBJ2-3	ASSSSSGFTDTQY
14	TRBV19	TRBJ1-5	ASSPPQGTRNQPQH
13	TRBV7-7	TRBJ2-5	ASASGSDPQETQY
11	TRBV29-1	TRBJ1-4	SVLKGGSEKLF
13	TRBV19	TRBJ2-7	ASSIFVGTQVEQY
13	TRBV6-6	TRBJ2-1	ASSYLGTDYNEQF
13	TRBV19	TRBJ2-7	ASSIGPLTSHEQY
12	TRBV6-5	TRBJ1-5	ASVGRGLYQPQH
14	TRBV10-3	TRBJ2-1	AISEAKPGTANEQF
12	TRBV25-1	TRBJ2-2	ASMTGGPDGELF
13	TRBV3-1/TRBV3-2	TRBJ2-5	ASSQAQRGIETQY
10	TRBV7-9	TRBJ2-1	ASSPDYYEQF
12	TRBV28	TRBJ1-4	ASSKPGSGEKLF
13	TRBV20-1	TRBJ2-5	SASTSGRVRETQY
14	TRBV2	TRBJ1-4	ASRATLDRRREKLF
13	TRBV5-4	TRBJ1-1	ASSPERTGNTEAF
12	TRBV5-1	TRBJ2-2	ASSEMGPPGELF
14	TRBV10-3	TRBJ1-1	AISRRHTDMNTEAF
13	TRBV6-5	TRBJ2-7	ASTSLGGDKYEQY
14	TRBV30	TRBJ1-1	AWSDDGNAGNTEAF
10	TRBV3-1/TRBV3-2	TRBJ2-3	ASSQGLNTQY
15	TRBV29-1	TRBJ2-1	SVESPPFAGRYNEQF
11	TRBV6-2/TRBV6-3	TRBJ1-1	ASSLGGGTEAF
12	TRBV5-5	TRBJ2-1	ASRQLGQELEQF
12	TRBV7-3	TRBJ2-2	ASSYGLGGGELF
11	TRBV29-1	TRBJ2-6	SVGRSGANVLT
13	TRBV11-3	TRBJ2-1	ASSSNSGPTGEQF
13	TRBV28	TRBJ1-4	ASSLLGQGNEKLF
11	TRBV19	TRBJ2-1	ASSINWGGEQF
14	TRBV6-6	TRBJ1-1	ASSYWTGGAPTEAF
14	TRBV9	TRBJ1-5	ASSVGGQGSNQPQH
11	TRBV6-6	TRBJ1-6	ATGDRRNSPLH
11	TRBV2	TRBJ2-2	ASRFDTSGELF
14	TRBV6-5	TRBJ2-1	ASSSKLLSSYNEQF
10	TRBV2	TRBJ2-7	ASSPGAYEQY
11	TRBV14	TRBJ2-1	ASSPRLAGDKF
17	TRBV28	TRBJ1-5	ASSPLFDRGHRGLQPQH
13	TRBV4-1	TRBJ2-7	ASSQSSGYSYEQY
14	TRBV5-1	TRBJ2-7	ASSLAPIAGTYEQY
13	TRBV5-1	TRBJ1-6	ASSLVGTDNSPLH
13	TRBV30	TRBJ1-1	AWRARDRGNTEAF
12	TRBV14	TRBJ2-2	ASSHVSLTGELF
10	TRBV27	TRBJ2-3	ASSQQGSTQY
15	TRBV5-4	TRBJ1-6	ASSPGGPSTYNSPLH
13	TRBV7-9	TRBJ2-7	ASSLPQSGSGEQY
15	TRBV7-9	TRBJ1-3	ASSLAGTGNSGNTIY
12	TRBV11-3	TRBJ2-1	ASSLAPNQDEQF
9	TRBV19	TRBJ2-5	ASSNRDRRY
12	TRBV18	TRBJ1-5	ASSPGQGPQPQH
11	TRBV12-3/TRBV12-4	TRBJ1-3	ASSLGQRNTIY
13	TRBV6-1	TRBJ1-2	ASSEYRSRGYGYT
11	TRBV5-4	TRBJ2-5	ASSWDSQETQY
14	TRBV6-4	TRBJ2-3	ASSDVSGEASDTQY
14	TRBV3-1/TRBV3-2	TRBJ2-7	ASSQDWDRGSYEQY
12	TRBV28	TRBJ1-2	ASSSGGSGGGYT
11	TRBV10-1	TRBJ2-1	ASSSVMLNEQF